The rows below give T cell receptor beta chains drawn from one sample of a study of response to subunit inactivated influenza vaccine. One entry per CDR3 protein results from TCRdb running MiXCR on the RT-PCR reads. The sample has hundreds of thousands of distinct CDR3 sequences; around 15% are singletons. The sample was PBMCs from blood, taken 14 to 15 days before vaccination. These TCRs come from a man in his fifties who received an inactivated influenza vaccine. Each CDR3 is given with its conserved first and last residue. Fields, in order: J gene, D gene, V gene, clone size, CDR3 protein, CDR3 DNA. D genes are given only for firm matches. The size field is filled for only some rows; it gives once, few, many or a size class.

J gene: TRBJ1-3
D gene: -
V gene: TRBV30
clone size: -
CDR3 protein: CAWGGIFAGNTIYF
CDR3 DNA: TGTGCCTGGGGGGGCATTTTCGCTGGAAACACCATATATTTT

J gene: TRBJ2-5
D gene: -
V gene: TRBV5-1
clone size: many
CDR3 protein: CASREVKTQYF
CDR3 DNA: TGCGCCAGCAGAGAGGTGAAGACCCAGTACTTC

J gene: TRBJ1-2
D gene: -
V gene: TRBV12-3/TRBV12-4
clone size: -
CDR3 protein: CASSLLVAYGYTF
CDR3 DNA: TGTGCCAGCAGTTTACTGGTGGCCTATGGCTACACCTTC

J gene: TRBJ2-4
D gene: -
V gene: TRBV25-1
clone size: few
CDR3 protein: CASSESGTAKNIQYF
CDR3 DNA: TGTGCCAGCAGTGAATCGGGGACAGCCAAAAACATTCAGTACTTC

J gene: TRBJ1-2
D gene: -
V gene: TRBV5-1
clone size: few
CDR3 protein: CASSVGDTDERGYTF
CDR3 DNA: TGCGCCAGCAGCGTTGGGGACACAGACGAACGGGGCTACACCTTC

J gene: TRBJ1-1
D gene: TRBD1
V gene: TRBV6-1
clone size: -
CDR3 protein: CASKGTPDRGAEAFF
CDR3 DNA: TGTGCCAGCAAGGGAACCCCGGACAGGGGAGCTGAAGCTTTCTTT

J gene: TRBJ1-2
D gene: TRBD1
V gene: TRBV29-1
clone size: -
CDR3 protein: CSVERQQGVGYTF
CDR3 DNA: TGCAGCGTTGAAAGGCAACAGGGGGTGGGCTACACCTTC

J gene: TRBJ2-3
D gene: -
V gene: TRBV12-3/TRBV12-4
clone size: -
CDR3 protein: CASRRREQDTQYF
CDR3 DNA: TGTGCCAGCAGGCGACGGGAGCAAGATACGCAGTATTTT

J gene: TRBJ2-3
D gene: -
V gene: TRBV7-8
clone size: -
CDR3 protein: CASNTPGRRGDTQYF
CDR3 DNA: TGTGCCAGCAACACACCGGGCCGAAGAGGGGATACGCAGTATTTT

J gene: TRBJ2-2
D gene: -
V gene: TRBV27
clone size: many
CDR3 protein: CATKGMNTGELFF
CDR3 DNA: TGTGCCACCAAGGGGATGAACACCGGGGAGCTGTTTTTT

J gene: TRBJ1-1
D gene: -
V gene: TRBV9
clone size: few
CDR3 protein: CASSVQPTPQNTEAFF
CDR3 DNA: TGTGCCAGCAGCGTGCAGCCCACCCCGCAGAACACTGAAGCTTTCTTT

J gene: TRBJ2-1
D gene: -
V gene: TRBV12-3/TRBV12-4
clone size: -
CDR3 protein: CASRSGLEQFF
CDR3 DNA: TGTGCCAGCAGGTCGGGACTTGAGCAGTTCTTC

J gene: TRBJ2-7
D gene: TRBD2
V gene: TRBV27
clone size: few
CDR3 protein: CASSLGGSGLELNEQYF
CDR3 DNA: TGTGCCAGCAGTTTGGGGGGGTCCGGGCTAGAATTAAACGAGCAGTACTTC

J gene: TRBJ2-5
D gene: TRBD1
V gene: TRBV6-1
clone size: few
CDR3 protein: CASRTGNQETQYF
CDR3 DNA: TGTGCCAGCAGGACAGGGAACCAAGAGACCCAGTACTTC

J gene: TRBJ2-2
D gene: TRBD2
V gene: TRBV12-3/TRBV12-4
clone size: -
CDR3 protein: CASNPTSGGDTGELFF
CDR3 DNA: TGTGCCAGCAACCCGACTAGCGGGGGCGACACCGGGGAGCTGTTTTTT

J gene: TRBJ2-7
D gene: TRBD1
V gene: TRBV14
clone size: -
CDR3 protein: CASSQNRGRVYEQYF
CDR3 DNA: TGTGCCAGCAGCCAGAACAGGGGGCGCGTATACGAGCAGTACTTC

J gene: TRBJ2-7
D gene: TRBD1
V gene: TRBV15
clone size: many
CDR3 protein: CATSRGTGGKGEQYF
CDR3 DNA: TGTGCCACCAGCAGAGGGACAGGGGGAAAGGGGGAGCAGTACTTC

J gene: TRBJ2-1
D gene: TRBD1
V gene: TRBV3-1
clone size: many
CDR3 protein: CASSQDQQGSHNEQFF
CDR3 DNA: TGTGCCAGCAGCCAAGATCAACAGGGGTCCCACAATGAGCAGTTCTTC

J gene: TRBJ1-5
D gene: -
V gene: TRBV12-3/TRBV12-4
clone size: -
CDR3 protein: CASGLMVKNQPQHF
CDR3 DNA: TGTGCCAGCGGTTTGATGGTGAAGAATCAGCCCCAGCATTTT

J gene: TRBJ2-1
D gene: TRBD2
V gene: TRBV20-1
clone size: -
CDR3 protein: CSAPKGAGGPNEQFF
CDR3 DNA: TGCAGTGCCCCCAAGGGGGCGGGGGGGCCTAATGAGCAGTTCTTC

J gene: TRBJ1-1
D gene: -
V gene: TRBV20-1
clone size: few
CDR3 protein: CSARDRTKNTEAFF
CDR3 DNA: TGCAGTGCTAGAGACCGCACCAAGAACACTGAAGCTTTCTTT

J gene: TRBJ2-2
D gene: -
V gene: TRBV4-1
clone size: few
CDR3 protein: CASSQEAPLDWLFF
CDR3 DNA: TGCGCCAGCAGCCAAGAGGCTCCCCTGGACTGGCTGTTTTTT

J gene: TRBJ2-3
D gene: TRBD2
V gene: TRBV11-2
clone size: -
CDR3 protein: CASRPTSGGTDTQYF
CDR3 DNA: TGTGCCAGCAGGCCTACTAGCGGGGGCACAGATACGCAGTATTTT

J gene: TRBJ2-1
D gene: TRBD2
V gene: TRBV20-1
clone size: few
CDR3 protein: CSASGRSSYNEQFF
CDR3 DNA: TGCAGTGCTAGCGGGAGGAGCTCCTACAATGAGCAGTTCTTC

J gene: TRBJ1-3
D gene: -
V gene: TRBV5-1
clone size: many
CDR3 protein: CASSLEGHNSGNTIYF
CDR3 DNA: TGCGCCAGCAGCTTGGAAGGACATAACTCTGGAAACACCATATATTTT

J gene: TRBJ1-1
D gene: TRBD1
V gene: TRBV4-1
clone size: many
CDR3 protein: CASRGPGQGNTEAFF
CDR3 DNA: TGCGCCAGCAGGGGTCCGGGACAGGGGAACACTGAAGCTTTCTTT

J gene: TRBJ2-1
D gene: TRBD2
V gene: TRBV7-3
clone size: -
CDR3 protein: CASSSRRGLAGNGEQFF
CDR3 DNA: TGTGCCAGCAGCTCTCGCCGAGGGCTAGCGGGAAATGGTGAGCAGTTCTTC

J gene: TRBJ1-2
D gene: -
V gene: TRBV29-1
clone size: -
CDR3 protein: CSVDAPANYGYTF
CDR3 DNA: TGCAGCGTTGATGCCCCGGCGAACTATGGCTACACCTTC

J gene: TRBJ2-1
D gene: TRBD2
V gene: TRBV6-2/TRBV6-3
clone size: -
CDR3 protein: CASSYPEAGGNYNEQFF
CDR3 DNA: TGTGCCAGCAGTTACCCCGAAGCGGGGGGCAACTACAATGAGCAGTTCTTC

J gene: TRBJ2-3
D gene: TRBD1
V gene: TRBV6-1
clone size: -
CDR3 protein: CASSEHRGGDTQYF
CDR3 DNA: TGTGCCAGCAGTGAGCACAGGGGCGGCGATACGCAGTATTTT

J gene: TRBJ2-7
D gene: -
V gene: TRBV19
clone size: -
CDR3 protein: CAVAGTLLGEQYF
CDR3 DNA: TGTGCCGTGGCCGGGACCCTTCTTGGCGAGCAGTACTTC

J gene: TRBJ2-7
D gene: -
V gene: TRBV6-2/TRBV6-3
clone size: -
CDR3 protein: CASRISGAITYEQYF
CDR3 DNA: TGTGCCAGCAGAATTTCAGGAGCTATTACCTACGAGCAGTACTTC

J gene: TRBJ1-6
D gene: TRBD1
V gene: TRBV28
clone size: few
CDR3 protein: CASSFHPGQGPSSYNSPLHF
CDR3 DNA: TGTGCCAGCAGTTTTCATCCGGGACAGGGGCCGAGCTCCTATAATTCACCCCTCCACTTT

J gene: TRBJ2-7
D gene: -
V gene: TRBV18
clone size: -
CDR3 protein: CASSPPGMDFEQYF
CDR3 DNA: TGTGCCAGCTCACCACCGGGGATGGATTTCGAGCAGTACTTC

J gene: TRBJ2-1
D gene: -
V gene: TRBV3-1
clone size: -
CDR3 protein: CASSDVGADLYNEQFF
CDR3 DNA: TGTGCCAGCAGCGACGTGGGAGCGGACCTTTACAATGAGCAGTTCTTC

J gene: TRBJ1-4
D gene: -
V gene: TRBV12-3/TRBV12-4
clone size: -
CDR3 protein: CASNPKGAGRNEKLFF
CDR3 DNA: TGTGCCAGCAATCCCAAAGGGGCAGGGCGTAATGAAAAACTGTTTTTT

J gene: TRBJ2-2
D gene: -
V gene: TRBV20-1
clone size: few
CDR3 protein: CSAKGEMNTGELFF
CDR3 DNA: TGCAGTGCGAAGGGGGAGATGAACACCGGGGAGCTGTTTTTT

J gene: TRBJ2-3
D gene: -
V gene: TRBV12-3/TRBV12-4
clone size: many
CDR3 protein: CASSFGAQYF
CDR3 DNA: TGTGCCAGCAGTTTTGGGGCGCAGTATTTT

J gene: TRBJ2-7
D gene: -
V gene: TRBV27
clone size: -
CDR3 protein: CASSSTLGEQYF
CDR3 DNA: TGTGCCAGCAGCAGCACCTTGGGCGAGCAGTACTTC